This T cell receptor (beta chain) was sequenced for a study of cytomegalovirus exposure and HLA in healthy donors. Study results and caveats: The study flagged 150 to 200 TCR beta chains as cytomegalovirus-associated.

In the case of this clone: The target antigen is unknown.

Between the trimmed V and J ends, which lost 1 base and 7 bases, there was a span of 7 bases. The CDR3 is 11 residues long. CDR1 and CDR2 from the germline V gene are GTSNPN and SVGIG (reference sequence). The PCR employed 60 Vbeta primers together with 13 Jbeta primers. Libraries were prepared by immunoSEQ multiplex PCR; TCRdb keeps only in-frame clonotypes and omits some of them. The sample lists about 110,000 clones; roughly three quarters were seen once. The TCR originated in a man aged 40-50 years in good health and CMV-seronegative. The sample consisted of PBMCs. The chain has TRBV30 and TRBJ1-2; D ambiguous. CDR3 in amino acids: CAWSASGGYTF. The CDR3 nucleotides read TGTGCCTGGAGTGCGTCGGGTGGCTACACCTTC.